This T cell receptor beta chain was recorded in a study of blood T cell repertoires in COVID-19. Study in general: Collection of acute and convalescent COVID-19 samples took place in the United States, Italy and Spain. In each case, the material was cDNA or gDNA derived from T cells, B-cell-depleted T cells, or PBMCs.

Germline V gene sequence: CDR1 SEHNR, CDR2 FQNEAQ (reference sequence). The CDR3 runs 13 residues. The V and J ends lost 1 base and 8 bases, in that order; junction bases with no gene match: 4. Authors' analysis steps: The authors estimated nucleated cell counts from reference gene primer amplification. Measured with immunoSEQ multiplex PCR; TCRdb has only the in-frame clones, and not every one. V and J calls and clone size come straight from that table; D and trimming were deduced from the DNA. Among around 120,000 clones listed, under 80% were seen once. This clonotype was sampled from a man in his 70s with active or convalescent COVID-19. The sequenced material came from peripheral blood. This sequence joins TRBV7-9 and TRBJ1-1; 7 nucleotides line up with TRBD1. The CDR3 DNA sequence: TGTGCCAGCAGCTTAGACGGGACAGTCGAAGCTTTCTTT. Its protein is CASSLDGTVEAFF.